Listed below are T cell receptor beta chains from one sample, sequenced in a study of blood T cell repertoires in COVID-19. Produced via immunoSEQ multiplex PCR; TCRdb's table is partial and in-frame only. Among approximately 90,000 clones, 89% were seen once, and the ten largest hold roughly 8.9%. Material for sequencing was peripheral blood. These receptors were collected from a man aged 50-59 years with acute or convalescent COVID-19. Each CDR3 is given with its conserved first and last residue. Each record gives: J gene, D gene, clone size, V gene, CDR3 DNA, CDR3 protein. D genes are given only for firm matches. A row's size may be missing; if present it is once, few, many or a size class.

J: TRBJ1-5
D: TRBD1
size: .
V: TRBV5-4
DNA: TGTGCCAGCAGCTTGCAGGGGGATCAGCCCCAGCATTTT
CDR3: CASSLQGDQPQHF

J: TRBJ2-3
D: .
size: .
V: TRBV5-1
DNA: TGCGCCAGCAGCTTGGCAGGCGGGACAGATACGCAGTATTTT
CDR3: CASSLAGGTDTQYF

J: TRBJ2-5
D: .
size: .
V: TRBV5-6
DNA: TGTGCCAGCAGCGTCGGAGAGACCCAGTACTTC
CDR3: CASSVGETQYF

J: TRBJ1-2
D: TRBD1
size: .
V: TRBV19
DNA: TGTGCCAGTAGTAGCACCGGGACAGGGAACTATGGCTACACCTTC
CDR3: CASSSTGTGNYGYTF

J: TRBJ2-7
D: TRBD1
size: .
V: TRBV5-1
DNA: TGCGCCAGCAGCTTGGAGGGGGCCGAGCAGTACTTC
CDR3: CASSLEGAEQYF

J: TRBJ2-2
D: TRBD2
size: .
V: TRBV7-6
DNA: TGTGCCAGCAGCTTAAGCCAGCGGGGGGCCGGGGAGCTGTTTTTT
CDR3: CASSLSQRGAGELFF

J: TRBJ2-3
D: .
size: .
V: TRBV6-5
DNA: TGTGCCAGCAGAGTTACAGGGAGCGCAGATACGCAGTATTTT
CDR3: CASRVTGSADTQYF

J: TRBJ2-3
D: TRBD2
size: .
V: TRBV6-6
DNA: TGTGCCAGCAGTTGGGAGCGGGGGAACACAGATACGCAGTATTTT
CDR3: CASSWERGNTDTQYF

J: TRBJ1-5
D: .
size: once
V: TRBV6-5
DNA: TGTGCCAGCAGGTTCACAGCCACTGATCAGCCCCAGCATTTT
CDR3: CASRFTATDQPQHF

J: TRBJ2-3
D: TRBD2
size: .
V: TRBV13
DNA: TGTGCCAGCAGCCGGATAGAGCGGGGGGGTGATACGCAGTATTTT
CDR3: CASSRIERGGDTQYF

J: TRBJ2-5
D: .
size: .
V: TRBV28
DNA: TGTGCCAGTAGAGAGGCGAACCAAGAGACCCAGTACTTC
CDR3: CASREANQETQYF

J: TRBJ2-2
D: TRBD2
size: .
V: TRBV6-2/TRBV6-3
DNA: TGTGCCAGCAGCCGGGTAGCGGGGGCGAACACCGGGGAGCTGTTTTTT
CDR3: CASSRVAGANTGELFF

J: TRBJ1-2
D: .
size: .
V: TRBV18
DNA: TGTGCCAGCTCACCGGCCGGGACAAGCTATGGCTACACCTTC
CDR3: CASSPAGTSYGYTF

J: TRBJ2-7
D: .
size: .
V: TRBV18
DNA: TGTGCCAGCTCACCAGCCCGGGAAGGGACCTACGAGCAGTACTTC
CDR3: CASSPAREGTYEQYF

J: TRBJ1-3
D: TRBD1
size: .
V: TRBV7-6
DNA: TGTGCCAGCACCGAGGGACAGGGCCCTGGAAACACCATATATTTT
CDR3: CASTEGQGPGNTIYF

J: TRBJ2-7
D: TRBD2
size: .
V: TRBV10-2
DNA: TGCGCCAGTTGGGCGGGGGCGGGGGGATCCTCCTACGAGCAGTACTTC
CDR3: CASWAGAGGSSYEQYF

J: TRBJ1-1
D: TRBD1
size: .
V: TRBV5-4
DNA: TGTGCCAGCAGCAATCAGGGGGTCTCTACTGAAGCTTTCTTT
CDR3: CASSNQGVSTEAFF

J: TRBJ1-6
D: .
size: .
V: TRBV28
DNA: TGTGCCAGCAGTTTGCCGGGTAGGAATTCACCCCTCCACTTT
CDR3: CASSLPGRNSPLHF

J: TRBJ2-1
D: .
size: once
V: TRBV7-9
DNA: TGTGCCAGCAGCTCCCTAGCCTCCTACAATGAGCAGTTCTTC
CDR3: CASSSLASYNEQFF

J: TRBJ2-1
D: TRBD2
size: .
V: TRBV5-4
DNA: TGTGCCAGCAGCCCGGGACTAGTTCGGAGCAATGAGCAGTTCTTC
CDR3: CASSPGLVRSNEQFF

J: TRBJ1-1
D: TRBD1
size: .
V: TRBV2
DNA: TGTGCCAGCAGCAGAACACTCAGGGGGCTGGACACTGAAGCTTTCTTT
CDR3: CASSRTLRGLDTEAFF

J: TRBJ1-2
D: .
size: .
V: TRBV30
DNA: TGTGCCTGGATGCTGAGTTATGGCTATGGCTACACCTTC
CDR3: CAWMLSYGYGYTF

J: TRBJ1-5
D: TRBD1
size: .
V: TRBV15
DNA: TGTGCCACCAGCAGAGGGGACAGGGGTCAGCCCCAGCATTTT
CDR3: CATSRGDRGQPQHF

J: TRBJ2-2
D: .
size: .
V: TRBV18
DNA: TGTGCCAGCTCACCCCCTTCAGCCGGGGAGCTGTTTTTT
CDR3: CASSPPSAGELFF

J: TRBJ1-1
D: .
size: .
V: TRBV6-5
DNA: TGTGCCAGCAGTTACACAGGTAACACTGAAGCTTTCTTT
CDR3: CASSYTGNTEAFF

J: TRBJ1-4
D: .
size: few
V: TRBV19
DNA: TGTGCCAGTAGTCACCAGTCAACTAATGAAAAACTGTTTTTT
CDR3: CASSHQSTNEKLFF

J: TRBJ2-7
D: .
size: .
V: TRBV3-1/TRBV3-2
DNA: TGTGCCAGCAGCCTCCTCGGGGGCGAGCAGTACTTC
CDR3: CASSLLGGEQYF

J: TRBJ2-7
D: TRBD1
size: .
V: TRBV19
DNA: TGTGCCAGTAGTATAGCGGCGAGACAGGGAACCTACGAGCAGTACTTC
CDR3: CASSIAARQGTYEQYF

J: TRBJ1-1
D: TRBD1
size: .
V: TRBV19
DNA: TGTGCCAGTACTCCTTTGGACAGGAGAAACACTGAAGCTTTCTTT
CDR3: CASTPLDRRNTEAFF

J: TRBJ2-1
D: TRBD2
size: .
V: TRBV6-5
DNA: TGTGCCAGCACTGGGACTAGCGGGGTCTACAATGAGCAGTTCTTC
CDR3: CASTGTSGVYNEQFF

J: TRBJ2-7
D: .
size: .
V: TRBV12-3/TRBV12-4
DNA: TGTGCCAGCAGTCACATCCACGAGCAGTACTTC
CDR3: CASSHIHEQYF

J: TRBJ2-2
D: .
size: .
V: TRBV6-6
DNA: TGTGCCAGCAGGGGGACTTGGAACACCGGGGAGCTGTTTTTT
CDR3: CASRGTWNTGELFF

J: TRBJ1-4
D: .
size: .
V: TRBV29-1
DNA: TGCAGCGTTGAAGATAAGGCCAGGGATGTAAAACTGTTTTTT
CDR3: CSVEDKARDVKLFF

J: TRBJ2-1
D: TRBD2
size: .
V: TRBV9
DNA: TGTGCCAGCAGCGTAGTAGCGGGGGATTACAATGAGCAGTTCTTC
CDR3: CASSVVAGDYNEQFF

J: TRBJ1-5
D: .
size: .
V: TRBV6-1
DNA: TGTGCCAGCAGGGAAGACGACAGGAGCTGGTACAATCAGCCCCAGCATTTT
CDR3: CASREDDRSWYNQPQHF

J: TRBJ1-1
D: .
size: .
V: TRBV11-1
DNA: TGTGCCAGCAGCAAACGGACAATGAACACTGAAGCTTTCTTT
CDR3: CASSKRTMNTEAFF

J: TRBJ2-5
D: TRBD1
size: .
V: TRBV7-7
DNA: TGTGCCAGCAGCACGACCGGGACAGGGACCCAAGAGACCCAGTACTTC
CDR3: CASSTTGTGTQETQYF

J: TRBJ2-3
D: TRBD2
size: .
V: TRBV5-6
DNA: TGTGCCAGCAGCTTACCCAGTGGCGGGGGGGCCGAGGGAGATACGCAGTATTTT
CDR3: CASSLPSGGGAEGDTQYF

J: TRBJ1-2
D: TRBD1
size: .
V: TRBV7-9
DNA: TGTGCCAGCAGCCGGACAGGGCCTAACTATGGCTACACCTTC
CDR3: CASSRTGPNYGYTF

J: TRBJ1-2
D: TRBD1
size: .
V: TRBV28
DNA: TGTGCCAGCAGTTCGTCGGACAGGGTGATTGGCTACACCTTC
CDR3: CASSSSDRVIGYTF

J: TRBJ1-2
D: TRBD1
size: .
V: TRBV5-4
DNA: TGTGCCAGCAGCGGGGACAGGGGGCGCCGCTATGGCTACACCTTC
CDR3: CASSGDRGRRYGYTF

J: TRBJ2-2
D: TRBD1
size: few
V: TRBV11-2
DNA: TGTGCCAGCAGCTACCGCCTCATACAGGGGAAGCTGTTTTTT
CDR3: CASSYRLIQGKLFF

J: TRBJ2-4
D: .
size: .
V: TRBV28
DNA: TGTGCCAGCAGCGGGGGAGAGGCACAGGGGATAAACATTCAGTACTTC
CDR3: CASSGGEAQGINIQYF

J: TRBJ1-6
D: .
size: .
V: TRBV7-3
DNA: TGTGCCAGCAGCTTAGGCCCGAATTCACCCCTCCACTTT
CDR3: CASSLGPNSPLHF

J: TRBJ2-5
D: .
size: once
V: TRBV28
DNA: TGTGCCAGCAGCAAGGGGAGGCAAGAGACCCAGTACTTC
CDR3: CASSKGRQETQYF

J: TRBJ1-1
D: .
size: .
V: TRBV5-5
DNA: TGTGCCAGCAGCTTGGGTGTTAGAGATAACACTGAAGCTTTCTTT
CDR3: CASSLGVRDNTEAFF

J: TRBJ2-1
D: .
size: .
V: TRBV7-8
DNA: TGTGCCAGCAGCTTAACACGGGGAAGGTACAATGAGCAGTTCTTC
CDR3: CASSLTRGRYNEQFF

J: TRBJ1-2
D: .
size: few
V: TRBV5-4
DNA: TGTGCCAGCAGGCCTCCCCTAACAGGGTATGGCTACACCTTC
CDR3: CASRPPLTGYGYTF

J: TRBJ2-1
D: .
size: .
V: TRBV4-2
DNA: TGTGCCAGCAGCCAATTCGGGGGGCAAACTAATGAGCAGTTCTTC
CDR3: CASSQFGGQTNEQFF

J: TRBJ1-2
D: .
size: once
V: TRBV6-5
DNA: TGTGCCAGCAGTACGGACACGCACTATGGCTACACCTTC
CDR3: CASSTDTHYGYTF

J: TRBJ2-2
D: TRBD2
size: .
V: TRBV7-9
DNA: TGTGCCAGCAGCGAGGGACTAGCTAACACCGGGGAGCTGTTTTTT
CDR3: CASSEGLANTGELFF

J: TRBJ1-3
D: TRBD1
size: .
V: TRBV28
DNA: TGTGCCAGCAGCACTAGGGACAGGGGGCCAAGTTTATATTTT
CDR3: CASSTRDRGPSLYF

J: TRBJ2-1
D: TRBD2
size: .
V: TRBV28
DNA: TGTGCCAGCAGTTTATCCGCGGGGGTCATAGGAGAGCAGTTCTTC
CDR3: CASSLSAGVIGEQFF